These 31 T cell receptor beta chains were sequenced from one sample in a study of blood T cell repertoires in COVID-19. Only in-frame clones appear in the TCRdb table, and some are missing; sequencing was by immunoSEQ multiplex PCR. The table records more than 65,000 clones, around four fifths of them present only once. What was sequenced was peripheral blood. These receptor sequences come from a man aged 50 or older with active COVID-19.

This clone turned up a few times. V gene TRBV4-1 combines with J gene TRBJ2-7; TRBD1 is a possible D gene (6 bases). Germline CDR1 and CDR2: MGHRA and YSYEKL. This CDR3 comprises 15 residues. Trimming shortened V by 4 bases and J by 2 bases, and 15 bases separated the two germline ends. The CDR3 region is CASSLSADRPYEQYF. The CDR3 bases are TGCGCCAGCAGCCTAAGTGCGGACAGACCCTACGAGCAGTACTTC.

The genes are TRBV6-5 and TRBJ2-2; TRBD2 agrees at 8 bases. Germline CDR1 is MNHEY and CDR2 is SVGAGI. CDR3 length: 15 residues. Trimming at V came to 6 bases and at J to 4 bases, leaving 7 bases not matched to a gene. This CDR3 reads CASSIAGRSTGELFF. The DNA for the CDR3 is TGTGCCAGCAGCATAGCGGGGAGGAGCACCGGGGAGCTGTTTTTT.

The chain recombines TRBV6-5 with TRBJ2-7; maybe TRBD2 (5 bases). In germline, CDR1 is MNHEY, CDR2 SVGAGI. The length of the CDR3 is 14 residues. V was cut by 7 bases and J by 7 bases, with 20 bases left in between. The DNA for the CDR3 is TGTGCCAGCACCTGGGTCAGGTCAACGGGAGAGCAGTACTTC. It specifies CASTWVRSTGEQYF.

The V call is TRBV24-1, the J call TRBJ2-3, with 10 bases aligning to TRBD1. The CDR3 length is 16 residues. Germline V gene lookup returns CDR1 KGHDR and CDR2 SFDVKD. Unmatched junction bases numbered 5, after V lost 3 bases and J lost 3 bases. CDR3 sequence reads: CATSDATGGRTDTQYF. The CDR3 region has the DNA TGTGCCACCAGTGATGCGACAGGGGGCAGAACAGATACGCAGTATTTT.

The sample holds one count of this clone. The CDR3 is CASREGGAQGDTQYF. CDR3 bases: TGTGCCAGCAGGGAGGGGGGGGCCCAGGGAGATACGCAGTATTTT. The rearrangement links TRBV6-5 to TRBJ2-3, with D perhaps TRBD2 (7 bases). Deletions cut 6 bases from V and 5 bases from J, with 18 bases between. The CDR3 covers 15 residues. Per the germline V gene, CDR1 is MNHEY and CDR2 is SVGAGI.

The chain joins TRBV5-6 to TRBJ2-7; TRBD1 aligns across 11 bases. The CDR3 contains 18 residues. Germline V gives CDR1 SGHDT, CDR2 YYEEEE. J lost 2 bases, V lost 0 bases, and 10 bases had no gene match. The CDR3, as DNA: TGTGCCAGCAGCTTGGGGGACAGGGGGTCAGGTAGACCCTACGAGCAGTACTTC. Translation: CASSLGDRGSGRPYEQYF.

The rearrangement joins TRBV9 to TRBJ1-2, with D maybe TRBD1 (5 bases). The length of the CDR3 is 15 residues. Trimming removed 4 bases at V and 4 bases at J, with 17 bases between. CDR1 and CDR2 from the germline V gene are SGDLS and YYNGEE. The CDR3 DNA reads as TGTGCCAGCAGCCCCTCGGGAGGGGCTTTCTATGGCTACACCTTC. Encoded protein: CASSPSGGAFYGYTF.

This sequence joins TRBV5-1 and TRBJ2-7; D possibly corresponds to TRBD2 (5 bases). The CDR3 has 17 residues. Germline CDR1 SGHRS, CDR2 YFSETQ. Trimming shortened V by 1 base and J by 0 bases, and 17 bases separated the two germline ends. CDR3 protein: CASSLHEDSLSSYEQYF. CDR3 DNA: TGCGCCAGCAGCTTGCACGAGGACTCTCTAAGCTCCTACGAGCAGTACTTC.

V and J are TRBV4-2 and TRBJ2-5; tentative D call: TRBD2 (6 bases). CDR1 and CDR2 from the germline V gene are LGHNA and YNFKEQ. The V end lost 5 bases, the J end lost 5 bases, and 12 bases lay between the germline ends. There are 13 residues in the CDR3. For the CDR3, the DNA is TGTGCCAGCAGCGAGATCCGGGGGGAGACCCAGTACTTC. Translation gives CASSEIRGETQYF.

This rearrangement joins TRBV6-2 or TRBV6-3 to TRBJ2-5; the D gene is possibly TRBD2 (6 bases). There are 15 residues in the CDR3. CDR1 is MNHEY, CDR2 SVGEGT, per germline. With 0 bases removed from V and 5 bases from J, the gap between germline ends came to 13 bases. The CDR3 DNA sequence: TGTGCCAGCAGTTACTCCCGGGGGTTGGGGGAGACCCAGTACTTC. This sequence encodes CASSYSRGLGETQYF.

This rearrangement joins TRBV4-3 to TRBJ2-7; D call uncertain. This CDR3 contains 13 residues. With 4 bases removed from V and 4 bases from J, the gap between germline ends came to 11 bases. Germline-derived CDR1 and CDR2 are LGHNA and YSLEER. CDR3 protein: CASSPSVSYEQYF. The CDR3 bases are TGCGCCAGCAGCCCGAGTGTCTCATACGAGCAGTACTTC.

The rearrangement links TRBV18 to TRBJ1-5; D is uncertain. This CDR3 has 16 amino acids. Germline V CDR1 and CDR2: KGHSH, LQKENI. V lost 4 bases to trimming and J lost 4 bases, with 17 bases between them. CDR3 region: CASSLVGVGSNQPQHF. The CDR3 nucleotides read TGTGCCAGCTCACTGGTCGGGGTGGGTTCGAATCAGCCCCAGCATTTT.

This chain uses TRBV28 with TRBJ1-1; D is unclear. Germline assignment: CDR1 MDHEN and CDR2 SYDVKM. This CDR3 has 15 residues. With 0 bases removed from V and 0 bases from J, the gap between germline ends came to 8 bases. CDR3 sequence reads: CASSLWQVMNTEAFF. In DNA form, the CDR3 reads TGTGCCAGCAGTTTATGGCAGGTGATGAACACTGAAGCTTTCTTT.

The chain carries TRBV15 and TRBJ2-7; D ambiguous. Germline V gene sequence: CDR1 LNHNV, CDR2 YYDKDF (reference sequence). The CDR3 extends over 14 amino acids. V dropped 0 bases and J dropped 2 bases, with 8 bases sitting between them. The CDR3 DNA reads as TGTGCCACCAGCAGAGATTTAAACACCTACGAGCAGTACTTC. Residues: CATSRDLNTYEQYF.

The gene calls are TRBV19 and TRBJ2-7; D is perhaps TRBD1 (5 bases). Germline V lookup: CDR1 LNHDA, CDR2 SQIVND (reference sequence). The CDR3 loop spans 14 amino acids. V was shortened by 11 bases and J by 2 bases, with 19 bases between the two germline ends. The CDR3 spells CAVGQKGRTYEQYF. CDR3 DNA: TGTGCCGTCGGACAAAAAGGAAGGACCTACGAGCAGTACTTC.

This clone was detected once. CDR3 sequence reads: CASSLGPTGGEKLFF. Written as DNA, the CDR3 is TGTGCCAGCAGCTTGGGTCCTACAGGGGGTGAAAAACTGTTTTTT. This rearrangement joins TRBV5-4 to TRBJ1-4; 8 nucleotides line up with TRBD1. The CDR3 loop spans 15 amino acids. Trimming took 0 bases from V and 7 from J; bases not matched to a gene: 5. Germline-derived CDR1 and CDR2 are SGHNT and YYREEE (reference sequence). The full variable domain, rest sourced from reference TRBV5-4 and TRBJ1-4, is ETGVTQSPTHLIKTRGQQVTLRCSSQSGHNTVSWYQQALGQGPQFIFQYYREEENGRGNFPPRFSGLQFPNYSSELNVNALELDDSALYLCASSLGPTGGEKLFFGSGTQLSVL.

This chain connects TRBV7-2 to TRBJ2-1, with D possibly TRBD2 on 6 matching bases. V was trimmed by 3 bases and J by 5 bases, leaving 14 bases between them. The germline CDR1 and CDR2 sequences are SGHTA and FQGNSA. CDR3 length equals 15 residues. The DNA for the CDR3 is TGTGCCAGCAGCTTCCCGCCGGGACTTCACAATGAGCAGTTCTTC. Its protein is CASSFPPGLHNEQFF.

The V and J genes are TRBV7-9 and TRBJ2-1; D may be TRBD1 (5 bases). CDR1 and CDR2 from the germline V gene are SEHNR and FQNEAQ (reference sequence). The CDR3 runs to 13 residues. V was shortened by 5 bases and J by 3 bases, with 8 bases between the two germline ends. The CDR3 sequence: CASSPRGYNEQFF. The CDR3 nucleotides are TGTGCCAGCAGCCCAAGGGGCTACAATGAGCAGTTCTTC.

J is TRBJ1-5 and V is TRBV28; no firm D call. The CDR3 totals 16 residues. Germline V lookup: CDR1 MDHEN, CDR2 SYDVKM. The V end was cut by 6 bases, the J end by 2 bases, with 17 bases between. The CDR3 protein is CASSTLVTAGNQPQHF. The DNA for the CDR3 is TGTGCCAGCAGCACCTTAGTGACTGCGGGCAATCAGCCCCAGCATTTT.

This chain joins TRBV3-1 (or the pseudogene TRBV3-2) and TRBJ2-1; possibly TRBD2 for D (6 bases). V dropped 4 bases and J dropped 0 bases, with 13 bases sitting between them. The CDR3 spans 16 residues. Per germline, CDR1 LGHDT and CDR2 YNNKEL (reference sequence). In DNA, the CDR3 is TGTGCCAGCAGCCGTCGACTAGTGAGCTCCTACAATGAGCAGTTCTTC. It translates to CASSRRLVSSYNEQFF.

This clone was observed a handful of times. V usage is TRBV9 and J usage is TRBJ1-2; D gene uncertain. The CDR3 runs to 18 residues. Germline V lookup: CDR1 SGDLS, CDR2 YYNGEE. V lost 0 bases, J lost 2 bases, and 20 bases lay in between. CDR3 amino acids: CASSVVPDGGRLNYGYTF. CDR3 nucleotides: TGTGCCAGCAGCGTAGTCCCCGACGGAGGGCGCCTAAACTATGGCTACACCTTC.

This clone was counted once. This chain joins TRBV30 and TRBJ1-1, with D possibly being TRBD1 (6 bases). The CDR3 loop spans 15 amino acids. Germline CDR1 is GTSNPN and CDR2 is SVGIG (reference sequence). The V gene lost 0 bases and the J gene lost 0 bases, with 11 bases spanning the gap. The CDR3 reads CAWSVGGGMNTEAFF. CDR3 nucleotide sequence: TGTGCCTGGAGTGTAGGGGGGGGGATGAACACTGAAGCTTTCTTT.

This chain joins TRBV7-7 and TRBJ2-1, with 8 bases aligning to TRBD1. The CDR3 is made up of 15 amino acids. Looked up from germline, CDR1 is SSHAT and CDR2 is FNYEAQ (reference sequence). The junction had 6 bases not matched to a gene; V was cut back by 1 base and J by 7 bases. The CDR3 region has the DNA TGTGCCAGCAGCTTAGGCGCAGGGGGCTGGAATGAGCAGTTCTTC. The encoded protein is CASSLGAGGWNEQFF.

The CDR3 DNA reads TGCAGCGTTCGCCACCAAGGGGTAGGTCAGCCCCAGCATTTT. This sequence encodes CSVRHQGVGQPQHF. The chain links TRBV29-1 to TRBJ1-5, with D possibly TRBD1 on 5 matching bases. The CDR3 is 14 amino acids. Looked up from germline, CDR1 is SQVTM and CDR2 is ANQGSEA. V dropped 5 bases and J dropped 6 bases, with 17 bases sitting between them.

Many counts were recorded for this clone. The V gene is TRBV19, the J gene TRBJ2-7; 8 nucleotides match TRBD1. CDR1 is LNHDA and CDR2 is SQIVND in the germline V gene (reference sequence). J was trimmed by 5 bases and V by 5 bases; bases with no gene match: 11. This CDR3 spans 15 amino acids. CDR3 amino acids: CASSPMTQGADEQYF. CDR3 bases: TGTGCCAGTAGTCCCATGACCCAGGGGGCAGACGAGCAGTACTTC.

CDR3: CASSSGGANTGELFF. CDR3 coding DNA: TGTGCCAGCAGTTCAGGGGGCGCGAACACCGGGGAGCTGTTTTTT. The chain couples TRBV27 to TRBJ2-2; 8 nucleotides match TRBD1. The CDR3 loop spans 15 amino acids. Germline V gene sequence: CDR1 MNHEY, CDR2 SMNVEV (reference sequence). Unmatched junction bases numbered 1, after V lost 4 bases and J lost 0 bases.

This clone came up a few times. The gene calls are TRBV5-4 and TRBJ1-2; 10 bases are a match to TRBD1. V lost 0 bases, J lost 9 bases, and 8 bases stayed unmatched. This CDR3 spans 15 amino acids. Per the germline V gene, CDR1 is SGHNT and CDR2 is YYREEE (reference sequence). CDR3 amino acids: CASSLVGTGELSYTF. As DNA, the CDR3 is TGTGCCAGCAGCTTGGTAGGGACAGGGGAGTTAAGCTACACCTTC.

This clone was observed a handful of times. The CDR3 DNA sequence: TGTGCCAGCAGGAGAGCGGGAGACGGTTCTGGGGCCAACGTCCTGACTTTC. Protein: CASRRAGDGSGANVLTF. The V gene is TRBV27, the J gene TRBJ2-6; the match to TRBD2 covers 8 bases. The CDR3 loop spans 17 amino acids. J was trimmed by 1 base and V by 6 bases; bases with no gene match: 8. Per germline, CDR1 MNHEY and CDR2 SMNVEV (reference sequence).

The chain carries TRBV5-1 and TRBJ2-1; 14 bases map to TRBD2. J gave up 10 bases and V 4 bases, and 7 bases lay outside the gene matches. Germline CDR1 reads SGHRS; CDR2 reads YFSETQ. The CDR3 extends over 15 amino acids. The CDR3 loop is CASSPRTSGGSEQFF. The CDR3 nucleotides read TGCGCCAGCAGCCCTAGGACTAGCGGGGGGAGCGAGCAGTTCTTC.

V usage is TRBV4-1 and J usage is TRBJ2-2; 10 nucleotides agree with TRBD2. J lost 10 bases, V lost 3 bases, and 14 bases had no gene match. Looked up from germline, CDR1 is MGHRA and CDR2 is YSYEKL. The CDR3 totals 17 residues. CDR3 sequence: CASSHPGEAGGLKELFF. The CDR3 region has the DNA TGCGCCAGCAGCCACCCGGGAGAAGCGGGGGGGCTTAAGGAGCTGTTTTTT.

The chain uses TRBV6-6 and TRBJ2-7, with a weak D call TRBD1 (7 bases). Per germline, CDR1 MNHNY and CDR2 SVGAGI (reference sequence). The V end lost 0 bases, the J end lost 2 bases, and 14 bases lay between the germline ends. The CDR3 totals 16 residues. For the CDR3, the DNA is TGTGCCAGCAGTTACTCGAGGGCAGGGGGGACCTACGAGCAGTACTTC. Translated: CASSYSRAGGTYEQYF.